Reported below is one TCR beta chain. The antigen remains unidentified. The sample comes from a study of cytomegalovirus exposure and HLA in healthy donors. Broader study findings: Published work reported that the classifier diagnosed cytomegalovirus status with high specificity and sensitivity.

All the people who gave samples were healthy bone marrow donors. CDR1 is SGHTA, CDR2 FQGNSA, per germline. This CDR3 is 13 amino acids long. With 4 bases clipped from V and 6 bases from J, the junction kept 1 base outside the gene matches. Amplification used 60 Vbeta primers and 13 Jbeta primers. TCRdb's copy holds only in-frame clones and misses some; the assay was immunoSEQ multiplex PCR. The table lists some 180,000 clones, around 82% of them singletons, with around 2.3% in the top ten. The sequence derives from a woman in her 30s in good health and CMV-seropositive. This rearrangement joins TRBV7-2 to TRBJ2-1; 9 bases line up with TRBD2. What was sequenced was PBMCs. Written as DNA, the CDR3 is TGTGCCAGCAGCTCTAGCGGGACCAATGAGCAGTTCTTC. Translation gives CASSSSGTNEQFF.